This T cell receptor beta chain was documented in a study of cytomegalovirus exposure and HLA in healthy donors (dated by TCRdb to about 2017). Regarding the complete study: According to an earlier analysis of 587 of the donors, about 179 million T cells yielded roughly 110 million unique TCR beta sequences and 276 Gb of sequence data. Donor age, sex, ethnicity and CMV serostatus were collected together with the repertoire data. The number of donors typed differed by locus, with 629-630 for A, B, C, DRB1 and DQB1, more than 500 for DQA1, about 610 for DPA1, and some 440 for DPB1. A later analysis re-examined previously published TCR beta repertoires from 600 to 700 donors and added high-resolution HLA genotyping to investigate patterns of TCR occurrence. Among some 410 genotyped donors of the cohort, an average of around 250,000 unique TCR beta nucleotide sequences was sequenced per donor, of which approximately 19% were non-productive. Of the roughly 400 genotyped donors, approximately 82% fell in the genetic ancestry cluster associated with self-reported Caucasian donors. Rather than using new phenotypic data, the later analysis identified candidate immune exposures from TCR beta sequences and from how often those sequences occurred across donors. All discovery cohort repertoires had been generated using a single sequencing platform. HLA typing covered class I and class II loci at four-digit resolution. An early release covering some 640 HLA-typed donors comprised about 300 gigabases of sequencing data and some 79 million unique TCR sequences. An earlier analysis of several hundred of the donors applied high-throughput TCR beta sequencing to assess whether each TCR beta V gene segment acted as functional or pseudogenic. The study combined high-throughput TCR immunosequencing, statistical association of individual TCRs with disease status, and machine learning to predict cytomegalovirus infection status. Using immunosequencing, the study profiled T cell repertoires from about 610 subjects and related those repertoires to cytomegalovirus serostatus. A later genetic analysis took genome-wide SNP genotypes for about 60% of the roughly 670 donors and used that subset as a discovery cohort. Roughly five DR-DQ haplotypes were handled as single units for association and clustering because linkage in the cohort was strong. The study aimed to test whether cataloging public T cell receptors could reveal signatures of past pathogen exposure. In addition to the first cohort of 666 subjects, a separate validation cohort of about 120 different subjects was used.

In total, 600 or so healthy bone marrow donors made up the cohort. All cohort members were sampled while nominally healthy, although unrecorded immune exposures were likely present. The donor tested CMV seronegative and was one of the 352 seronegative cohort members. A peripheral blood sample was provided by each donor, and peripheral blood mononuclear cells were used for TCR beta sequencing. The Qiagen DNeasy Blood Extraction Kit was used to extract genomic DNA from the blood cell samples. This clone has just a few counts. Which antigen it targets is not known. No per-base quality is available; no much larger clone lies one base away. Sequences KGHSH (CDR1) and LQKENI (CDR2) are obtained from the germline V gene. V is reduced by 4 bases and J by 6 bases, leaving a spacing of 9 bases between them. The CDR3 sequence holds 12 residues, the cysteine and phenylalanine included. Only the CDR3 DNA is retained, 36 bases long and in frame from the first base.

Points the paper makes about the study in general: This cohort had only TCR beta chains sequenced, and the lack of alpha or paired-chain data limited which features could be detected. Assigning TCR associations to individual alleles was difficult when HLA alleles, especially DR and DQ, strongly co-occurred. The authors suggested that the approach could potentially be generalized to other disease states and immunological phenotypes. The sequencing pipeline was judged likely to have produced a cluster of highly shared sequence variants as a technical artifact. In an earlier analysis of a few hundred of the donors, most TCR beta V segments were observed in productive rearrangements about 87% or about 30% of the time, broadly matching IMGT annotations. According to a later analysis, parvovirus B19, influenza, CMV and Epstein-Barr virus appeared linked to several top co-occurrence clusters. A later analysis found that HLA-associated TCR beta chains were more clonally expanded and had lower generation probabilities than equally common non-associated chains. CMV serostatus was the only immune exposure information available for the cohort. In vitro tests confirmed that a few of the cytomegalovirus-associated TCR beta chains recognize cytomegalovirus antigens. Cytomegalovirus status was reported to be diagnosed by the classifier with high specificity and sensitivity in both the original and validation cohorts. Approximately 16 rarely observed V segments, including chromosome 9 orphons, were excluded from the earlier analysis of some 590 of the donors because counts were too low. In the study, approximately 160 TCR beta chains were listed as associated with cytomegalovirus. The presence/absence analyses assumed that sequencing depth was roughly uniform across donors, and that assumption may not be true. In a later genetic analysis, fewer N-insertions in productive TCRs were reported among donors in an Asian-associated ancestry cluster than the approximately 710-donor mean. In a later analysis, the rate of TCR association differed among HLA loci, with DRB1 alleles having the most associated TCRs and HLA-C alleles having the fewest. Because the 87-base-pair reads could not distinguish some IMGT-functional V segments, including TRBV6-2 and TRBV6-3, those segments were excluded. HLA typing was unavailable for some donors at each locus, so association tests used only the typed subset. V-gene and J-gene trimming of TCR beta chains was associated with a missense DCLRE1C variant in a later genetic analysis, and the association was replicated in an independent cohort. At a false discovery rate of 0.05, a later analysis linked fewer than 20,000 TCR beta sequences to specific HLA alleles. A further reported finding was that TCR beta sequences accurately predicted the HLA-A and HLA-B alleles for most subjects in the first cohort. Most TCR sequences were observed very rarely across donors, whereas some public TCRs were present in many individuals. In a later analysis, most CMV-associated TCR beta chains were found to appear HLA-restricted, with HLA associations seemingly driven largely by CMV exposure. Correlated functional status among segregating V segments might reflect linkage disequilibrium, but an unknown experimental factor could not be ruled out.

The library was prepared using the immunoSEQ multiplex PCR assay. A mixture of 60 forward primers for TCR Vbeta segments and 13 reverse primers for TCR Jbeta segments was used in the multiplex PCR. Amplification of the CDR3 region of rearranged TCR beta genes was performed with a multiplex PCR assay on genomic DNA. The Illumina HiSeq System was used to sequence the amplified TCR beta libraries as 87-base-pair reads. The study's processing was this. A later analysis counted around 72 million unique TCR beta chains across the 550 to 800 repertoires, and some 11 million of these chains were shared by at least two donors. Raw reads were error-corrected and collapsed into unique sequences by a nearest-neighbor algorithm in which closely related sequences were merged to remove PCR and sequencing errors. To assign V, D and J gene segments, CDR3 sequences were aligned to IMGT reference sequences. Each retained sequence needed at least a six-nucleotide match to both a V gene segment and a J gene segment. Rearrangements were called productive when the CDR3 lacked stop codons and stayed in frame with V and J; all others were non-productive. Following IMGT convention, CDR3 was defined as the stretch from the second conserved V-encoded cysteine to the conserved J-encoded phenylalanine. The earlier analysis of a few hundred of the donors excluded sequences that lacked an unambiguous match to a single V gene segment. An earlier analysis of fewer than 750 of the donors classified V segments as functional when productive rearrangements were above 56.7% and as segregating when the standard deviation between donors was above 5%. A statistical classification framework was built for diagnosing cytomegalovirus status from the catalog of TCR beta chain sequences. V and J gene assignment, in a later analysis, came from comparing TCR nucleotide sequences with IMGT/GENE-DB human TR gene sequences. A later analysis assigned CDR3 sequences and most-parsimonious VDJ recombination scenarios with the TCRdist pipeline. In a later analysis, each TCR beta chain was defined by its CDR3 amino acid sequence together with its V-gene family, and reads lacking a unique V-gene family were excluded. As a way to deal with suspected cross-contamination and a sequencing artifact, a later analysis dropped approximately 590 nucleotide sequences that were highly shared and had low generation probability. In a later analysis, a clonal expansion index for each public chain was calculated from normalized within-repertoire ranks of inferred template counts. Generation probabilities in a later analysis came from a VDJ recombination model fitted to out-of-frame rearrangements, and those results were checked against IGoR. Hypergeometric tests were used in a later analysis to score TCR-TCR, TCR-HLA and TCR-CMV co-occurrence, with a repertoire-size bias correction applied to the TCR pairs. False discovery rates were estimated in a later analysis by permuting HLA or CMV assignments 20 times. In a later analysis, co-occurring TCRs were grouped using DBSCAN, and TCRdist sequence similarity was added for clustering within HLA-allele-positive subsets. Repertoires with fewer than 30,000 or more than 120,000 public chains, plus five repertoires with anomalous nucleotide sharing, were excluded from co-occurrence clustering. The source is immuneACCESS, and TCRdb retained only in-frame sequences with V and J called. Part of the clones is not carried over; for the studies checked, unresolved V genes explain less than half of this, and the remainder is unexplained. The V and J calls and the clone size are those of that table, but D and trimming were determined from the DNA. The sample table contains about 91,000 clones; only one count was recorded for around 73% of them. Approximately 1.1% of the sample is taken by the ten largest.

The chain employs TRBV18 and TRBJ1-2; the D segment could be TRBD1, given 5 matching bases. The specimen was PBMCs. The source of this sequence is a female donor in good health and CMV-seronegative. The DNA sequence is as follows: TGTGCCAGCTCACACGGAGGGGATGGCTACACCTTC. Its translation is CASSHGGDGYTF.